The 8 T cell receptor beta chains given below trace back to one sample, sequenced in a study of blood T cells in healthy people across ages. For the second PCR, which ran for about 6 to 11 cycles, a sample-barcoded 5' primer and a J-beta primer mix were used. TCRdb reanalysed the 5' RACE reads using MiXCR and keeps one entry per CDR3 protein. In the table there are 1,800,000 or so distinct CDR3 sequences, about two fifths of which are singletons. Sample: blood. Every receptor here comes from a human donor in good health.

This chain uses TRBV12-3 or TRBV12-4 with TRBJ2-3, with 10 bases identical to TRBD2. Losses at the gene ends were 8 bases for V and 2 bases for J; bases not matched to a gene: 22. The CDR3 has 20 residues. The DNA of the CDR3 is TGTGCCAGCCGACATTGGGCTAGCGGGGGCCTTACCCTCTTCACAGATACGCAGTATTTT. Residues: CASRHWASGGLTLFTDTQYF.

The chain recombines TRBV7-3 with TRBJ2-4; 7 bases align to TRBD2. The CDR3 consists of 14 residues. With 5 bases clipped from V and 8 bases from J, the junction kept 9 bases outside the gene matches. The V gene's germline CDR1 is SGHTA and CDR2 FQGTGA. The CDR3 DNA reads as TGTGCCAGCAGCCTGACTAGCCTTACGGACATTCAGTACTTC. Translation gives CASSLTSLTDIQYF.

In its sample, this clonotype was seen a few times. The CDR3 here is CSARVLSGGGGETQYF. The DNA for the CDR3 is TGCAGTGCTAGAGTTCTTAGCGGGGGGGGTGGAGAGACCCAGTACTTC. The rearrangement uses TRBV20-1 and TRBJ2-5; TRBD2 agrees at 11 bases. J gave up 4 bases and V 1 base, and 8 bases lay outside the gene matches. This CDR3 is built from 16 residues. CDR1 and CDR2 from the germline V gene are DFQATT and SNEGSKA (reference sequence).

This clonotype has only a few counts. One end of the junction varies from germline; a read error may be responsible. This CDR3 is CASSEQPSGDYNEQFF. CDR3 nucleotides: TGTGCTAGCAGCGAGCAACCTAGCGGGGATTACAATGAGCAGTTCTTC. The V gene is TRBV9, the J gene TRBJ2-1; TRBD2 agrees at 9 bases. Germline V CDR1 and CDR2: SGDLS, YYNGEE. There are 16 residues in the CDR3.

The rearrangement links TRBV19 to TRBJ2-7; D tentatively fits TRBD1 or TRBD2 (6 bases each). CDR1 and CDR2 from the germline V gene are LNHDA and SQIVND (reference sequence). The CDR3 has 12 amino acids. The V gene lost 9 bases and the J gene lost 7 bases, with 16 bases spanning the gap. The CDR3 nucleotides are TGTGCCAGCGGAGGAGGGGGATGGGAGCAGTACTTC. Its protein product is CASGGGGWEQYF.

J is TRBJ2-3 and V is TRBV5-1; 7 bases agree with TRBD2. The CDR3 consists of 15 residues. With V trimmed by 2 bases and J by 4 bases, 7 bases remained unmatched. Germline V CDR1 and CDR2: SGHRS, YFSETQ. In nucleotides, the CDR3 is TGCGCCAGCAGCTTATCTAGCGGTGTCGCAGATACGCAGTATTTT. It is translated as CASSLSSGVADTQYF. Based on the CDR3 plus reference TRBV5-1 and TRBJ2-3, the full variable domain is KAGVTQTPRYLIKTRGQQVTLSCSPISGHRSVSWYQQTPGQGLQFLFEYFSETQRNKGNFPGRFSGRQFSNSRSEMNVSTLELGDSALYLCASSLSSGVADTQYFGPGTRLTVL.

The chain combines TRBV7-9 with TRBJ2-5; the D is unclear. The germline V and J ends were trimmed by 5 bases and 5 bases, with 15 bases remaining between them. Germline CDR1 is SEHNR and CDR2 is FQNEAQ (reference sequence). This CDR3 is 14 amino acids long. The CDR3 loop reads CASSQDPPEETQYF. CDR3 coding DNA: TGTGCCAGCAGCCAAGACCCCCCCGAGGAGACCCAGTACTTC.

The chain is built from TRBV5-1 and TRBJ1-2; D unclear. The V end lost 4 bases, the J end lost 3 bases, and 10 bases lay between the germline ends. CDR1 SGHRS and CDR2 YFSETQ come from the germline V gene. This CDR3 has 13 amino acids. The CDR3 is CASSTDGYYGYTF. The DNA of the CDR3 is TGCGCCAGCAGCACTGACGGATACTATGGCTACACCTTC.